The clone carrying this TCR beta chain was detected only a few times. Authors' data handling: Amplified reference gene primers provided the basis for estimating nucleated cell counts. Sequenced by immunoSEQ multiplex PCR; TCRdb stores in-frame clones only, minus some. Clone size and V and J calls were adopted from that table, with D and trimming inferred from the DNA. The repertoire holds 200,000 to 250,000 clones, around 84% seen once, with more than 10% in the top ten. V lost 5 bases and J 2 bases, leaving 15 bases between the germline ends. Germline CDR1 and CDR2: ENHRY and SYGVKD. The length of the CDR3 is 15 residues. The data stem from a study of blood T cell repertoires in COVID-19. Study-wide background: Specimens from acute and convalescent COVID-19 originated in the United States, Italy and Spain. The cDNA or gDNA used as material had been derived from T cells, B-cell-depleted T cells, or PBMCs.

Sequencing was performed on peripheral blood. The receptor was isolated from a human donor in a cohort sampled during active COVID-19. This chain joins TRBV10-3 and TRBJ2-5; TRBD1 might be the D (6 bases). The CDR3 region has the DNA TGTGCCATCAGTCCGAACGGACAGAAACAAGAGACCCAGTACTTC. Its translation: CAISPNGQKQETQYF.